The T cell receptor beta chain described here comes from a study of CD8 T cells in Susac syndrome. When the RNA was reverse transcribed, random hexamers were used with an input of 0.5 to 1 ug. Multiplex PCR with immunoSEQ amplified the TCR beta CDR3 across 54 Vbeta and 13 Jbeta. One entry per CDR3 protein, called by TCRdb with MiXCR from the immunoSEQ multiplex PCR reads. The sample has about 200,000 distinct CDR3 sequences; roughly 94% are singletons. Sequencing of TCR beta was undertaken in CD8+ and CD4+ T cells derived from blood. In contrast to the negatively isolated CD8+ and CD4+ T cells, TEMRA cells were FACS-enriched. The CDR3 consists of 12 residues. V gave up 6 bases and J gave up 7 bases; unmatched junction bases: 1. The V gene's germline CDR1 is MNHEY and CDR2 SVGAGI.

The source is a human donor in good health. Source material: CD4+ T cells from PBMCs. V is TRBV6-5 and J is TRBJ1-2; TRBD1 matches at 11 bases. The CDR3: CASRGTGGGYTF. The CDR3 DNA follows: TGTGCCAGCAGAGGGACAGGGGGTGGCTACACCTTC.